The present T cell receptor (beta chain) was sequenced within a study of shared clonotypes between healthy human individuals. Study-wide background: The study drew on a couple of women and a few men aged 18 to 49 as donors. Every donor yielded three CD4 naive, three CD4 memory, two CD8 naive and one CD8 memory plate.

Terminally differentiated effector memory CD45RA+ cells were excluded by CCR7 positive selection of CD45RO-negative cells. Within Nashville, Tennessee resided all donors, each a Caucasian adult. The J segment lost 4 bases and the V segment lost 6 bases, leaving 7 bases of the junction unmatched. This CDR3 spans 14 amino acids. Looked up from germline, CDR1 is ENHRY and CDR2 is SYGVKD. In the original workflow: From ImmunoSEQ came sequences covering only the junction and carrying no quality scores, so filtering differed. Sequenced by immunoSEQ multiplex PCR; TCRdb stores in-frame clones only, minus some. V and J calls and clone size are copied from that table; D and trimming were computed from the DNA. The sample has around 1.9 million clones, just over 90% seen once; the top ten hold more than 1.5%.

The chain recombines TRBV10-3 with TRBJ2-7; TRBD1 agrees at 9 bases. The receptor was isolated from a man in his late teens or twenties in good health. Some clones in this sample may be carry-over from other donors' samples. The material sequenced was naive CD8+ T cells from PBMCs. CDR3 amino acids: CAIRDRGAYYEQYF. The CDR3, as DNA: TGTGCCATCAGGGACAGGGGCGCCTATTACGAGCAGTACTTC.